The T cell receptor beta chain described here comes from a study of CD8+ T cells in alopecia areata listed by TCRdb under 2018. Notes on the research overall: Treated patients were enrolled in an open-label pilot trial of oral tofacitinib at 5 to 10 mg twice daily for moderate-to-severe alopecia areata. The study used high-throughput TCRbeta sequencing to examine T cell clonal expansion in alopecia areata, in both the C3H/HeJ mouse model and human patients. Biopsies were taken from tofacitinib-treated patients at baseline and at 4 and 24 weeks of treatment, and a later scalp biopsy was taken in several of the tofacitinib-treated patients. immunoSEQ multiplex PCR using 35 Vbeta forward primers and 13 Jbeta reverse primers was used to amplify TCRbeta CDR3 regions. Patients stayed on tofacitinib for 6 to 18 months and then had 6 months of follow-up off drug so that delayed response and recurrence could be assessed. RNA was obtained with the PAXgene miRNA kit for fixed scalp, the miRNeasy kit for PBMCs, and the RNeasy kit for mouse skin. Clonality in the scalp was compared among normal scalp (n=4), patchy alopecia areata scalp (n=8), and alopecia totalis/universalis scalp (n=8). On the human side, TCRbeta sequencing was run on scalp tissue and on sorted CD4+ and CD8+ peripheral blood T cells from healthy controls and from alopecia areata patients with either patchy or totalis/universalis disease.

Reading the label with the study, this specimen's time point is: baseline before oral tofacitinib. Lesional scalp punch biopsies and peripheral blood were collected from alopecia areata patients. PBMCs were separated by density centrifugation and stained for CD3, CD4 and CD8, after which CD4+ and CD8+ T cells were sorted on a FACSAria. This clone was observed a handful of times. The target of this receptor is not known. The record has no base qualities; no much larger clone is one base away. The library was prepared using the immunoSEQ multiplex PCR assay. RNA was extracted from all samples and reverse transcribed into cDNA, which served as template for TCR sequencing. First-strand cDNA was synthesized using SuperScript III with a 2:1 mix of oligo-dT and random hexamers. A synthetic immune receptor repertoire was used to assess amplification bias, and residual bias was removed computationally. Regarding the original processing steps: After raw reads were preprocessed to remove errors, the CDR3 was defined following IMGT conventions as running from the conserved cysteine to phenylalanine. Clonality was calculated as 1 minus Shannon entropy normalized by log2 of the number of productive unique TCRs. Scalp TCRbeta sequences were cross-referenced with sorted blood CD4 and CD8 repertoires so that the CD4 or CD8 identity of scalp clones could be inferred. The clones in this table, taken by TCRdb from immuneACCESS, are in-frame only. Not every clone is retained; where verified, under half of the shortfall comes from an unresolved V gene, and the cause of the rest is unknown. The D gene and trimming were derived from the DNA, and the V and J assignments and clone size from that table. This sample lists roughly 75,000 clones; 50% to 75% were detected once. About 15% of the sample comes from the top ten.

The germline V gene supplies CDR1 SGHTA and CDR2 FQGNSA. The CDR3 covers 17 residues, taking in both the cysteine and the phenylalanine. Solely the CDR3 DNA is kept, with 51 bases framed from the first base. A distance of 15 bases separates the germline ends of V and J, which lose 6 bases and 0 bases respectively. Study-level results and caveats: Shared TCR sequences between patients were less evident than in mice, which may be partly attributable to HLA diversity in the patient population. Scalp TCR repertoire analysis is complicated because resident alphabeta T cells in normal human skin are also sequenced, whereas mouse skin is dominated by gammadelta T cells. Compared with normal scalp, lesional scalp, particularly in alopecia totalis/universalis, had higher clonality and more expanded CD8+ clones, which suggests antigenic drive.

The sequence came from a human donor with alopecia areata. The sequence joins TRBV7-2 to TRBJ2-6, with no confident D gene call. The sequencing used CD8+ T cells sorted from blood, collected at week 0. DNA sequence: TGTGCCAGCAGGACAAGAGTTTCCCGCTCTGGGGCCAACGTCCTGACTTTC. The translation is CASRTRVSRSGANVLTF.